The entry that follows covers one T cell receptor beta chain sequence. The germline V gene encodes CDR1 LNHDA and CDR2 SQIVND (reference sequence). CDR3 size: 19 residues. V lost 0 bases and J 1 base, leaving 21 bases between the germline ends. These data come from a study of blood T cell repertoires in COVID-19. Turning to the study itself: Sites across the United States, Italy and Spain contributed samples from acute and convalescent COVID-19.

Original methodology: Counts of nucleated cells, estimated from reference gene primer amplification, were obtained. Data came from immunoSEQ multiplex PCR; TCRdb stores just in-frame clones and leaves some out. Clone size and V and J calls were adopted from that table, with D and trimming inferred from the DNA. Among about 670,000 clones listed, around 89% were seen once. Specimen: peripheral blood. The sequence was obtained from a woman under 30 with acute or convalescent COVID-19. The rearrangement joins TRBV19 to TRBJ1-2; D unclear. The CDR3 sequence: CASSIEVGSASLYNYGYTF. The CDR3, as DNA: TGTGCCAGTAGTATAGAGGTCGGCAGCGCATCCCTTTATAACTATGGCTACACCTTC.